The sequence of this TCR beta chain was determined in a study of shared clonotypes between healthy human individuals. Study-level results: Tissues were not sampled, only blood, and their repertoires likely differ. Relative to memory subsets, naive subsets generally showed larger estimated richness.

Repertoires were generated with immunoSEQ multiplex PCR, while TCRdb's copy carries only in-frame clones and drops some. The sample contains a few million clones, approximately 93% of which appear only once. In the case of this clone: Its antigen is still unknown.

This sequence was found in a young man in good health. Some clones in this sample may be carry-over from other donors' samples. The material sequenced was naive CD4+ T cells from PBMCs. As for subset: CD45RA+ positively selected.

In DNA, the CDR3 is TGTGCCAGCAAAACGGGGTCGGGCTACGAGCAGTACTTC. As protein: CASKTGSGYEQYF. The chain has TRBV6-1 and TRBJ2-7, with a weak D call TRBD2 (5 bases). Germline CDR1 MNHNS, CDR2 SASEGT. The CDR3 totals 13 residues. With 7 bases removed from V and 3 bases from J, the gap between germline ends came to 13 bases.